The 8 T cell receptor beta chains in this list originate from one sample, sequenced in a study of blood T cell repertoires in COVID-19. Produced via immunoSEQ multiplex PCR; TCRdb's table is partial and in-frame only. This sample has approximately 300,000 clones; 83% occur once, and the top ten carry roughly 1.1%. Sequencing was done on a sample of peripheral blood. These receptors were obtained from a woman aged 45-59 years with acute or convalescent COVID-19.

The table lists this clone with many counts. V usage is TRBV4-2 and J usage is TRBJ1-6, with 9 bases that match TRBD1. The CDR3 consists of 15 residues. V was clipped by 2 bases and J by 8 bases; unmatched bases: 4. CDR1 is LGHNA, CDR2 YNFKEQ, per germline. The CDR3 nucleotides read TGTGCCAGCAGCCAACCCGACAGGGGGGATTCACCCCTCCACTTT. It translates to CASSQPDRGDSPLHF.

A single count supports this clone. The chain uses TRBV7-8 and TRBJ2-2; TRBD1 matches at 9 bases. V gave up 5 bases and J gave up 4 bases; unmatched junction bases: 5. The CDR3 sequence is 15 residues long. Germline assignment: CDR1 SGHVS and CDR2 FQNEAQ. The chain's CDR3 is CASSTRTGATGELFF. The CDR3 DNA is TGTGCCAGCAGCACCAGGACAGGGGCCACCGGGGAGCTGTTTTTT.

The V call is TRBV12-5, the J call TRBJ1-2, with D uncertain. The CDR3 extends over 16 amino acids. CDR1 LGHNT and CDR2 FRNRAP come from the germline V gene. Trimming took off 3 bases at V and 1 base at J, with 15 bases between the two ends. The CDR3 coding sequence is TGTGCTAGTGGTTTTCAAAGCCCGAACCTTAACTATGGCTACACCTTC. This encodes CASGFQSPNLNYGYTF.

The rearrangement links TRBV28 to TRBJ1-5, with TRBD1 as a possible D gene (5 bases). The CDR3 consists of 14 residues. The V end lost 6 bases, the J end lost 2 bases, and 11 bases lay between the germline ends. Germline V gene sequence: CDR1 MDHEN, CDR2 SYDVKM. CDR3 bases: TGTGCCAGCAGACTTGACAGACGCAATCAGCCCCAGCATTTT. Its protein product is CASRLDRRNQPQHF.

Turning to this clone: The DNA is omitted, as the CDR3 cannot be located on it reliably, and the CDR3 follows TCRdb's listing. J is TRBJ1-1 and V is TRBV5-1; TRBD1, the table's D call, lacks a check against the DNA. Termini included, the CDR3 measures 15 amino acids. Germline V gene data show CDR1 as SGHRS and CDR2 as YFSETQ. The CDR3 reads CASSSGQGLKAEAFF.

This clone came up a few times. Other DNA sequences in the sample encode the same CDR3. V usage is TRBV6-5 and J usage is TRBJ1-3; TRBD1 aligns across 7 bases. Germline V lookup: CDR1 MNHEY, CDR2 SVGAGI. CDR3 length: 15 residues. J gave up 0 bases and V 6 bases, and 5 bases lay outside the gene matches. CDR3 sequence reads: CASRPGTASGNTIYF. For the CDR3, the DNA is TGTGCCAGCAGACCCGGGACAGCCTCTGGAAACACCATATATTTT.

This clone was detected only a few times. V and J are TRBV19 and TRBJ2-2; possible D gene TRBD1, 6 bases. Per germline, CDR1 LNHDA and CDR2 SQIVND (reference sequence). This CDR3 comprises 13 residues. Trimming removed 4 bases from V and 8 bases from J, with 11 bases in between. The chain's CDR3 is CASSNRDKGELFF. CDR3 nucleotide sequence: TGTGCCAGTAGTAATCGGGACAAAGGGGAGCTGTTTTTT. Complete variable domain (other parts from reference TRBV19 and TRBJ2-2): DGGITQSPKYLFRKEGQNVTLSCEQNLNHDAMYWYRQDPGQGLRLIYYSQIVNDFQKGDIAEGYSVSREKKESFPLTVTSAQKNPTAFYLCASSNRDKGELFFGEGSRLTVL.

This clone turned up a few times. The rearrangement uses TRBV19 and TRBJ1-6; weak D call: TRBD1 (5 bases). CDR3 length: 14 amino acids. The V and J ends lost 5 bases and 8 bases respectively, with 13 bases between them. CDR1 is LNHDA, CDR2 SQIVND, per germline (reference sequence). The chain's CDR3 is CASSLNWGDSPLHF. The CDR3 bases are TGTGCCAGTAGTTTGAACTGGGGGGATTCACCCCTCCACTTT.